The rows below give T cell receptor beta chains drawn from one sample of a study of blood T cells in healthy people across ages. TCRdb analysed the 5' RACE reads with MiXCR anew, one entry per CDR3 protein. Of about 620,000 distinct CDR3 sequences in the sample, under 25% were seen once. The sequencing input was blood. These receptors all come from a man between 65 and 79 years old in good health. The CDR3 runs from the conserved cysteine through the conserved F or W. The D gene is left open where the match is weak. Size tells how often a clone was seen (once, few, many) or the class of an expanded clone, and some rows leave it out.

abundance,j_gene,d_gene,v_gene,CDR3aa,CDR3nt
few,TRBJ1-6,TRBD1,TRBV11-2,CASSLDTGANSPLHF,TGTGCCAGCAGCTTAGACACAGGGGCCAATTCACCCCTCCACTTT
few,TRBJ2-1,TRBD2,TRBV20-1,CSASISGSHNEQFF,TGCAGTGCTAGTATTAGCGGGAGCCACAATGAGCAGTTCTTC
.,TRBJ2-1,TRBD2,TRBV11-2,CASSLERGLEQFF,TGTGCCAGCAGCTTAGAAAGGGGACTAGAGCAGTTCTTC
.,TRBJ2-5,TRBD2,TRBV5-6,CASSLYLAGRETQYF,TGTGCCAGCAGCTTGTACCTAGCGGGGAGGGAGACCCAGTACTTC
many,TRBJ1-2,.,TRBV5-1,CASSLDRENYGYTF,TGCGCCAGCAGCTTGGACAGGGAAAACTATGGCTACACCTTC
few,TRBJ2-4,.,TRBV27,CASSTLRRGGKNIQYF,TGTGCCAGCAGCACCCTAAGGCGGGGAGGCAAAAACATTCAGTACTTC
.,TRBJ1-5,.,TRBV7-9,CASSLDLAQPQHF,TGTGCCAGCAGCTTAGATCTGGCCCAGCCCCAGCATTTT
.,TRBJ2-5,.,TRBV7-9,CASSFDNSPGRTQYF,TGTGCCAGCAGCTTTGATAATTCCCCAGGGAGGACCCAGTACTTC
.,TRBJ2-7,TRBD1,TRBV28,CASSLSTTGGIGSYEQYF,TGTGCCAGCAGTTTATCCACGACAGGGGGCATTGGGTCCTACGAGCAGTACTTC
.,TRBJ2-4,TRBD2,TRBV7-2,CASSLGGSDKNIQYF,TGTGCCAGCAGCTTGGGGGGGAGTGACAAAAACATTCAGTACTTC
few,TRBJ1-1,.,TRBV12-3/TRBV12-4,CASSSLYRSTEAFF,TGTGCCAGCAGTTCTCTCTATAGGAGCACTGAAGCTTTCTTT
few,TRBJ2-4,.,TRBV2,CASSLPGETDIQYF,TGTGCCAGCAGTCTACCAGGGGAGACGGACATTCAGTACTTC
few,TRBJ1-2,.,TRBV12-3/TRBV12-4,CASSGTSRKVYGYTF,TGTGCCAGCAGCGGGACTTCCCGAAAAGTCTATGGCTACACCTTC
.,TRBJ2-5,.,TRBV11-1,CASSPSRRGPEETQYF,TGTGCCAGCAGCCCTTCCCGGCGGGGGCCTGAAGAGACCCAGTACTTC
.,TRBJ2-7,.,TRBV5-5,CASSLQGLANYEQYF,TGTGCCAGCAGCTTGCAGGGGCTAGCGAACTACGAGCAGTACTTC
.,TRBJ2-5,.,TRBV6-2/TRBV6-3,CASSGAYTSYQETQYF,TGTGCCAGCAGTGGTGCCTACACTTCGTACCAAGAGACCCAGTACTTC
few,TRBJ2-1,.,TRBV20-1,CSARTVGPSSYNEQFF,TGCAGTGCTAGAACAGTGGGCCCGAGCTCCTACAATGAGCAGTTCTTC
many,TRBJ2-5,TRBD2,TRBV14,CASSQDRRLAVQETQYF,TGTGCCAGCAGCCAAGATCGGCGACTAGCGGTCCAAGAGACCCAGTACTTC
.,TRBJ2-5,.,TRBV9,CASSVDGTPRGEQYF,TGTGCCAGCAGCGTAGACGGGACTCCACGTGGTGAGCAGTACTTC
few,TRBJ1-2,TRBD1,TRBV20-1,CSVTGGDGYTF,TGCAGTGTTACAGGGGGCGACGGCTACACCTTC
few,TRBJ2-1,.,TRBV10-3,CAIIVGNEQFF,TGTGCCATCATAGTGGGCAATGAGCAGTTCTTC
.,TRBJ2-7,TRBD1,TRBV6-2/TRBV6-3,CASSYWDREAYEQYF,TGTGCCAGCAGTTACTGGGACAGGGAGGCCTACGAGCAGTACTTC
.,TRBJ1-1,.,TRBV20-1,CSAKKLNTEAFF,TGCAGTGCTAAGAAATTGAACACTGAAGCTTTCTTT
many,TRBJ2-2,.,TRBV5-1,CASSLVDSLLGELFF,TGCGCCAGCAGCTTGGTGGACAGCCTATTAGGGGAGCTGTTTTTT
many,TRBJ2-7,.,TRBV28,CASSFPSRQESSYEQYF,TGTGCCAGCAGTTTTCCCTCGCGACAGGAGAGCTCCTACGAGCAGTACTTC
.,TRBJ2-1,.,TRBV20-1,CSARLGAGVQFF,TGCAGTGCTAGGTTGGGCGCCGGGGTACAGTTCTTC
.,TRBJ2-1,TRBD2,TRBV6-1,CASSPLSGKSYNEQFF,TGTGCCAGCAGTCCCCTTAGCGGGAAGTCCTACAATGAGCAGTTCTTC
few,TRBJ2-1,.,TRBV20-1,CSARGPKVDEQFF,TGCAGTGCTAGAGGGCCCAAGGTAGATGAGCAGTTCTTC
few,TRBJ2-2,TRBD1,TRBV5-5,CASRLQGSGGELFF,TGTGCCAGCAGATTACAGGGGTCGGGCGGGGAGCTGTTTTTT
.,TRBJ2-3,TRBD2,TRBV7-6,CASSGTGLAGLTDTQYF,TGTGCCAGCAGCGGCACGGGACTAGCGGGGCTCACAGATACGCAGTATTTT
few,TRBJ2-3,.,TRBV5-6,CASSLATGTQYF,TGTGCCAGCAGCTTGGCCACCGGTACGCAGTATTTT
few,TRBJ2-3,TRBD2,TRBV28,CASSPGTSGRRLTDTQYF,TGTGCCAGCAGTCCCGGGACTAGCGGGAGGAGGTTAACAGATACGCAGTATTTT
.,TRBJ2-5,.,TRBV12-3/TRBV12-4,CASSFGIQQETQYF,TGTGCCAGCAGTTTTGGTATACAACAAGAGACCCAGTACTTC
few,TRBJ1-2,TRBD1,TRBV20-1,CSARGQGDYGYTF,TGCAGTGCCCGTGGACAGGGAGACTATGGCTACACCTTC
.,TRBJ2-5,.,TRBV12-3/TRBV12-4,CASNTQGQETQYF,TGTGCCAGCAATACCCAGGGCCAAGAGACCCAGTACTTC
few,TRBJ2-7,TRBD2,TRBV28,CASTSTGTRGSYEQYF,TGTGCCAGCACTTCCACCGGGACTAGAGGCTCCTACGAGCAGTACTTC
few,TRBJ2-3,.,TRBV12-3/TRBV12-4,CASSLTGVGEDTQYF,TGTGCCAGCAGTTTGACGGGGGTAGGGGAAGATACGCAGTATTTT
.,TRBJ2-1,TRBD1,TRBV12-3/TRBV12-4,CASRTGTGSNEQFF,TGTGCCAGCAGAACCGGGACAGGGTCTAATGAGCAGTTCTTC
many,TRBJ2-1,.,TRBV9,CASSATWNEQFF,TGTGCCAGCAGCGCCACCTGGAATGAGCAGTTCTTC
.,TRBJ1-1,TRBD1,TRBV19,CASSMVDRGPLNTEAFF,TGTGCCAGTAGTATGGTTGACAGGGGCCCTTTGAACACTGAAGCTTTCTTT
.,TRBJ2-5,.,TRBV9,CASSVRDRGETQYF,TGTGCCAGCAGCGTCAGGGATAGGGGCGAGACCCAGTACTTC
many,TRBJ2-1,TRBD2,TRBV6-1,CASRSSGSSYNEQFF,TGTGCCAGCAGATCTAGCGGGAGCTCCTACAATGAGCAGTTCTTC
few,TRBJ2-3,.,TRBV6-2/TRBV6-3,CASTSTLSAQYF,TGTGCCAGCACCTCCACCCTTTCGGCGCAGTATTTT